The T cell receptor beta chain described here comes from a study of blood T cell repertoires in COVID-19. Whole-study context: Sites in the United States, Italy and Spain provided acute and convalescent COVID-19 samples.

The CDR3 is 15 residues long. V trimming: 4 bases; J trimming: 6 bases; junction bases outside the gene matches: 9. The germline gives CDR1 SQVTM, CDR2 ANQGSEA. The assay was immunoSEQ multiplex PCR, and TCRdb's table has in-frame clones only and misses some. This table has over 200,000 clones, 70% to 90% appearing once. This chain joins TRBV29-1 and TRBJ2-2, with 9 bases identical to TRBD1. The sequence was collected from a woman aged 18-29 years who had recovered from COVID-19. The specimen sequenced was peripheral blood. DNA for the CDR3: TGCAGCGTTGTTTGGGACAGGGACTTTTCCGGGGAGCTGTTTTTT. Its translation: CSVVWDRDFSGELFF.